Described below is a single TCR beta chain sequence and its context. No antigen is known for it. The table came from immunoSEQ multiplex PCR; TCRdb's copy has only in-frame clones and leaves some out. The repertoire holds about 110,000 clones, roughly 90% seen once, with 2% to 2.5% in the top ten. The CDR3 totals 14 residues. Germline V gene data show CDR1 as SEHNR and CDR2 as FQNEAQ (reference sequence). The V and J ends lost 8 bases and 4 bases, in that order; junction bases with no gene match: 6. This sample is drawn from a study of cytomegalovirus exposure and HLA in healthy donors. Findings of the study overall: TCR sequences were mostly rare, though some public TCRs occurred in many donors. The listing of roughly 160 TCR beta chains classed them as cytomegalovirus-associated. As confirmed in vitro, three CMV-associated chains were specific for CMV antigens. In the 130 or so validation repertoires, more than 85% of cluster scores exceeded 0, per a later analysis.

Sequencing input: PBMCs. This receptor was identified in a woman aged 18-29 years in good health and CMV-seronegative. V is TRBV7-9 and J is TRBJ2-1; 9 bases fit TRBD1. Here the CDR3 DNA reads TGTGCCAGCCCGGGACAGGGCCCGTACAATGAGCAGTTCTTC. Its protein is CASPGQGPYNEQFF.